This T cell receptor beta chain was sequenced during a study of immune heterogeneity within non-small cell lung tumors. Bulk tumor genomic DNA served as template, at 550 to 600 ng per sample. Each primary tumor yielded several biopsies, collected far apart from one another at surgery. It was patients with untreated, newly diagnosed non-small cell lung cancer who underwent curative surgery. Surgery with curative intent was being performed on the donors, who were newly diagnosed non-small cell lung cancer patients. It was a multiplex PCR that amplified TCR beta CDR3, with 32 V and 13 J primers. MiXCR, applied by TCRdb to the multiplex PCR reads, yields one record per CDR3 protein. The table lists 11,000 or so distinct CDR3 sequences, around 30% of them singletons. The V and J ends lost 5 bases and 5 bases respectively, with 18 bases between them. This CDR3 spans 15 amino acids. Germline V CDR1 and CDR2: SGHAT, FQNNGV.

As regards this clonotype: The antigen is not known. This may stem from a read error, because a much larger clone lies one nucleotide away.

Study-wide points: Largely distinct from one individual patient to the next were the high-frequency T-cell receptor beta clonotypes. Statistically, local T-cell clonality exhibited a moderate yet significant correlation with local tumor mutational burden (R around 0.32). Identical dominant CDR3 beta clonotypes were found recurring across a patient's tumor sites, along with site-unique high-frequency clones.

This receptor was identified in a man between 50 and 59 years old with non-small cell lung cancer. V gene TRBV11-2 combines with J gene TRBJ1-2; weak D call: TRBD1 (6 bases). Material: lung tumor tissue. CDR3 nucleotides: TGTGCCAGCAGCCAGGGGCTCACCCGGGAATATGGCTACACCTTC. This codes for CASSQGLTREYGYTF. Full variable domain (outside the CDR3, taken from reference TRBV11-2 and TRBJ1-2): EAGVAQSPRYKIIEKRQSVAFWCNPISGHATLYWYQQILGQGPKLLIQFQNNGVVDDSQLPKDRFSAERLKGVDSTLKIQPAKLEDSAVYLCASSQGLTREYGYTFGSGTRLTVV.